The rows below give T cell receptor beta chains drawn from one sample of a study of post-analysis software for immune sequencing data. TCRdb reprocessed the PCR reads with MiXCR, giving one entry per CDR3 protein. The sample gives some 450,000 distinct CDR3 sequences, 40% to 55% of which show up once; 9.5% to 13% is in the top ten. Sample: blood. Receptors originate from a girl under 18 with multiple sclerosis. The CDR3 runs from the conserved cysteine through the conserved F or W. D genes are given only for firm matches. Clone size is stated in some rows and not others, as once, few, many or a class when expanded.

>few|TRBJ1-2|TRBV2|TRBD1
CASSDPDRAVYGYTF
TGTGCCAGCAGTGATCCCGACAGGGCGGTCTATGGCTACACCTTC
>NA|TRBJ2-7|TRBV6-5|TRBD1
CASSYLDRGPYEQYF
TGTGCCAGCAGTTACCTGGACAGGGGACCCTACGAGCAGTACTTC
>NA|TRBJ2-1|TRBV6-5|TRBD2
CASTSGSDNEQFF
TGTGCCAGCACCAGCGGGAGCGACAATGAGCAGTTCTTC
>few|TRBJ1-2|TRBV12-3/TRBV12-4|TRBD1
CASSAARGGGYTF
TGTGCCAGCAGTGCCGCCAGGGGGGGGGGCTACACCTTC
>NA|TRBJ2-5|TRBV19|NA
CASSPIQGVRAQETQYF
TGTGCCAGTAGTCCGATACAGGGCGTACGGGCCCAAGAGACCCAGTACTTC
>NA|TRBJ2-5|TRBV9|NA
CASSVAASPAQETQYF
TGTGCCAGCAGCGTAGCGGCCTCACCGGCCCAAGAGACCCAGTACTTC
>few|TRBJ1-2|TRBV20-1|NA
CSARDSRSYGYTF
TGCAGTGCTAGAGATTCAAGGTCCTATGGCTACACCTTC
>many|TRBJ2-7|TRBV2|TRBD1
CASSPQTGMYSYEQYF
TGTGCCAGCAGCCCTCAGACAGGGATGTATTCCTACGAGCAGTACTTC
>many|TRBJ2-1|TRBV4-1|NA
CASSQGYGIGNEQFF
TGCGCCAGCAGCCAAGGTTACGGGATAGGCAATGAGCAGTTCTTC
>NA|TRBJ2-1|TRBV6-4|NA
CASSAAPYNEQFF
TGTGCCAGCAGTGCTGCCCCCTACAATGAGCAGTTCTTC
>NA|TRBJ2-5|TRBV12-3/TRBV12-4|TRBD1
CASSLRQGGETQYF
TGTGCCAGCAGTTTAAGACAGGGTGGGGAGACCCAGTACTTC
>few|TRBJ2-7|TRBV5-5|TRBD1
CASSQDRGRPYNEQYF
TGTGCCAGCAGCCAAGACAGGGGACGGCCCTACAATGAGCAGTACTTC
>NA|TRBJ2-5|TRBV7-9|NA
CASSSTMVGEQTQYF
TGTGCCAGCAGCTCAACAATGGTGGGAGAACAGACCCAGTACTTC
>NA|TRBJ1-2|TRBV5-6|NA
CASSLNAVDTF
TGTGCCAGCAGCTTGAATGCAGTTGACACCTTC
>NA|TRBJ2-1|TRBV20-1|TRBD2
CSAKKAGGSNNEQFF
TGCAGTGCCAAAAAAGCGGGAGGGTCTAACAATGAGCAGTTCTTC
>few|TRBJ2-7|TRBV7-2|TRBD2
CASSLEAGNSYEQYF
TGTGCCAGCAGCTTAGAAGCGGGGAACTCCTACGAGCAGTACTTC
>many|TRBJ2-5|TRBV7-3|NA
CASRKQETQYF
TGTGCCAGCAGGAAGCAAGAGACCCAGTACTTC
>NA|TRBJ1-2|TRBV6-1|NA
CASSQHLKDGYTF
TGTGCCAGCAGTCAGCACTTAAAGGATGGCTACACCTTC
>NA|TRBJ2-1|TRBV10-3|NA
CATSGANEQFF
TGTGCCACCAGTGGAGCCAATGAGCAGTTCTTC
>few|TRBJ1-4|TRBV6-5|NA
CASRVSWDGGEKLFF
TGTGCCAGCCGGGTTTCGTGGGACGGAGGTGAAAAACTGTTTTTT
>NA|TRBJ1-1|TRBV7-2|NA
CASIELGVGNTEAFF
TGTGCCAGCATCGAATTAGGGGTTGGGAACACTGAAGCTTTCTTT
>few|TRBJ2-7|TRBV5-1|TRBD1
CASSLEGGAVPYEQYF
TGCGCCAGCAGCTTGGAAGGGGGCGCGGTCCCCTACGAGCAGTACTTC
>few|TRBJ2-7|TRBV19|NA
CASSIGGNSYEQYF
TGTGCCAGTAGTATAGGGGGAAACTCCTACGAGCAGTACTTC
>few|TRBJ1-5|TRBV5-1|TRBD1
CASSATGDANQPQHF
TGCGCCAGCAGCGCGACAGGGGACGCCAATCAGCCCCAGCATTTT
>NA|TRBJ1-1|TRBV28|NA
CASTPQVNTEAFF
TGTGCCAGCACCCCTCAGGTGAACACTGAAGCTTTCTTT
>NA|TRBJ2-3|TRBV4-1|TRBD1
CASSQDSDRGTDTQYF
TGCGCCAGCAGCCAAGATAGCGACAGGGGCACAGATACGCAGTATTTT
>NA|TRBJ1-1|TRBV20-1|NA
CSATLNREETFGAFF
TGCAGTGCTACGCTAAACAGGGAAGAGACCTTCGGCGCTTTCTTT
>few|TRBJ2-5|TRBV4-1|TRBD1
CASSQDRRPTGLETQYF
TGCGCCAGCAGCCAAGATCGTCGCCCGACAGGGCTGGAGACCCAGTACTTC
>few|TRBJ1-2|TRBV7-9|NA
CASSSGDGNYGYTF
TGTGCCAGCAGCTCGGGAGACGGGAACTATGGCTACACCTTC
>NA|TRBJ2-7|TRBV20-1|NA
CSAITGQNYEQYF
TGCAGTGCTATAACAGGACAGAACTACGAGCAGTACTTC
>NA|TRBJ2-7|TRBV20-1|TRBD1
CRAWDRGSREQYF
TGCAGGGCGTGGGACAGGGGTAGCCGCGAGCAGTACTTC
>NA|TRBJ2-1|TRBV4-2|TRBD2
CASSQRTSGRAPYNEQFF
TGTGCCAGCAGCCAAAGGACTAGCGGGAGGGCCCCCTACAATGAGCAGTTCTTC
>NA|TRBJ2-3|TRBV3-1|NA
CASSQDDSSTDTQYF
TGTGCCAGCAGCCAAGACGACAGCAGCACAGATACGCAGTATTTT
>few|TRBJ2-7|TRBV10-3|NA
CAISDRLAWGYEQYF
TGTGCCATCAGTGATCGGCTAGCATGGGGATACGAGCAGTACTTC
>NA|TRBJ2-1|TRBV4-1|NA
CASSPHAEGYSYNEQFF
TGCGCCAGCAGCCCTCACGCGGAGGGTTACTCCTACAATGAGCAGTTCTTC